Presented here are 22 T cell receptor beta chains from one specimen sequenced in a study of blood T cell repertoires in COVID-19. Repertoires were generated with immunoSEQ multiplex PCR, while TCRdb's copy carries only in-frame clones and drops some. The sample has about 400,000 clones, 89% seen once. The sample taken for sequencing was peripheral blood. These receptors originate from a man aged 35 to 55 with acute or convalescent COVID-19.

The gene calls are TRBV5-1 and TRBJ2-5, with 8 bases lining up with TRBD1. Trimming cost V 3 bases and J 1 base; bases outside gene matches: 5. The CDR3 length is 15 residues. In germline, CDR1 is SGHRS, CDR2 YFSETQ. CDR3 nucleotide sequence: TGCGCCAGCAGCTGGGGAACAGGGGGCCAAGAGACCCAGTACTTC. It encodes CASSWGTGGQETQYF. Full variable domain (outside the CDR3, taken from reference TRBV5-1 and TRBJ2-5): KAGVTQTPRYLIKTRGQQVTLSCSPISGHRSVSWYQQTPGQGLQFLFEYFSETQRNKGNFPGRFSGRQFSNSRSEMNVSTLELGDSALYLCASSWGTGGQETQYFGPGTRLLVL.

In DNA form, the CDR3 reads TGTGCCAGCAGCCAAGGGGGATTCAGGGAAAGTGAGCAGTTCTTC. Its protein product is CASSQGGFRESEQFF. This chain uses TRBV14 with TRBJ2-1; weak D call: TRBD1 (5 bases). Germline assignment: CDR1 SGHDN and CDR2 FVKESK. The V end was cut by 1 base, the J end by 9 bases, with 16 bases between. This CDR3 region has 15 residues. The whole variable domain, filled in from reference TRBV14 and TRBJ2-1, reads EAGVTQFPSHSVIEKGQTVTLRCDPISGHDNLYWYRRVMGKEIKFLLHFVKESKQDESGMPNNRFLAERTGGTYSTLKVQPAELEDSGVYFCASSQGGFRESEQFFGPGTRLTVL.

CDR3 sequence: CASSDSPGSYNEQFF. CDR3 nucleotides: TGTGCCAGCAGCGACTCACCGGGGTCCTACAATGAGCAGTTCTTC. The chain recombines TRBV5-4 with TRBJ2-1; possible D gene TRBD2, 5 bases. V lost 4 bases and J lost 1, with 12 bases in between. Germline CDR1 SGHNT, CDR2 YYREEE (reference sequence). The CDR3 totals 15 residues.

This chain joins TRBV30 and TRBJ1-2; D is perhaps TRBD1 (5 bases). V was shortened by 5 bases and J by 8 bases, with 15 bases between the two germline ends. In germline, CDR1 is GTSNPN, CDR2 SVGIG (reference sequence). The CDR3 is 12 residues long. The CDR3 DNA sequence: TGTGCCTGGGTAGGGGCCCCAGGGGGCTACACCTTC. Encoded protein: CAWVGAPGGYTF.

The rearrangement links TRBV29-1 to TRBJ1-2; a weak D match, TRBD1 (5 bases). Per the germline V gene, CDR1 is SQVTM and CDR2 is ANQGSEA. This CDR3 is 12 amino acids long. Trimming left V 4 bases short and J 10 bases short, with 16 bases between. In DNA, the CDR3 is TGCAGCGTTGGAGGAGCGGGGGAGGACTACACCTTC. Translating gives CSVGGAGEDYTF.

The rearrangement uses TRBV28 and TRBJ2-7, with 10 bases fitting TRBD1. This CDR3 comprises 15 residues. V was pared by 6 bases and J by 3 bases, with 8 bases of the junction left unmatched. Per the germline V gene, CDR1 is MDHEN and CDR2 is SYDVKM. This CDR3 is CASRPGQGVNYEQYF. The CDR3 DNA follows: TGTGCCAGCAGACCCGGACAGGGGGTGAACTACGAGCAGTACTTC.

J is TRBJ2-6 and V is TRBV21-1; no check of the table's D call, TRBD1, against the DNA was made. TRBV21-1 is flagged as a pseudogene. The CDR3 runs 19 residues. The DNA for the CDR3 is TGTGCCAGCAGCAAAGGTGGCAGGCCCATTTTTTCTGGGGCCAACGTCCTGACTTTC. Its protein is CASSKGGRPIFSGANVLTF.

This sequence joins TRBV30 and TRBJ1-3; 9 nucleotides align to TRBD1. This CDR3 spans 14 amino acids. Germline lookup yields CDR1 GTSNPN and CDR2 SVGIG (reference sequence). With V trimmed by 3 bases and J by 4 bases, 4 bases remained unmatched. CDR3 loop: CAWRGQGRGNTIYF. CDR3 sequence (DNA): TGTGCCTGGAGGGGACAGGGACGAGGAAACACCATATATTTT.

The chain is built from TRBV5-1 and TRBJ1-2; TRBD1 aligns across 8 bases. Trimming took 4 bases from V and 2 from J; bases not matched to a gene: 7. Germline assignment: CDR1 SGHRS and CDR2 YFSETQ. The CDR3 consists of 15 residues. The DNA of the CDR3 is TGCGCCAGCAGCGGGACAGGAGGATCCAACTATGGCTACACCTTC. It translates to CASSGTGGSNYGYTF.

This clone was found once. The V gene is TRBV13, the J gene TRBJ2-7, with D maybe TRBD2 (5 bases). Germline V gene lookup returns CDR1 PRHDT and CDR2 FYEKMQ (reference sequence). Deletions cut 5 bases from V and 7 bases from J, with 18 bases between. The CDR3 totals 14 residues. The CDR3 spells CASSPKWTGSEQYF. The CDR3 DNA is TGTGCCAGCAGCCCGAAATGGACTGGGTCGGAGCAGTACTTC.

The chain has TRBV25-1 and TRBJ2-2; D might be TRBD2 (5 bases). The CDR3 extends over 15 amino acids. V lost 4 bases and J 1 base, leaving 10 bases between the germline ends. Germline-derived CDR1 and CDR2 are MGHDK and SYGVNS. The CDR3 nucleotides are TGTGCCAGCAGTGCCCGGACTCTGAACACCGGGGAGCTGTTTTTT. Its translation: CASSARTLNTGELFF.

This clone showed up just once. J is TRBJ2-5 and V is TRBV3-1 (or the pseudogene TRBV3-2), with 7 nucleotides matching TRBD2. V lost 2 bases, J lost 2 bases, and 2 bases stayed unmatched. The CDR3 has 14 amino acids. Germline CDR1 reads LGHDT; CDR2 reads YNNKEL (reference sequence). CDR3 bases: TGTGCCAGCAGCCAACCAGCGGGGCAAGAGACCCAGTACTTC. This translates into CASSQPAGQETQYF.

This clone was seen more than once but under ten times. The chain employs TRBV28 and TRBJ2-7; no clear D gene. This CDR3 has 12 amino acids. V lost 1 base and J 6 bases, leaving 7 bases between the germline ends. Looked up from germline, CDR1 is MDHEN and CDR2 is SYDVKM. CDR3 sequence: CASSLSTTEQYF. For the CDR3, the DNA is TGTGCCAGCAGTTTATCGACAACCGAGCAGTACTTC.

This clone was seen once. The chain joins TRBV15 to TRBJ1-5; no clear D gene. The CDR3 is made up of 14 amino acids. Germline V lookup: CDR1 LNHNV, CDR2 YYDKDF (reference sequence). With 1 base removed from V and 7 bases from J, the gap between germline ends came to 11 bases. In DNA, the CDR3 is TGTGCCACCAGCAGAGGACTTCCCCCCCAGCCCCAGCATTTT. It specifies CATSRGLPPQPQHF. Filled out from reference TRBV15 and TRBJ1-5, the complete variable domain reads DAMVIQNPRYQVTQFGKPVTLSCSQTLNHNVMYWYQQKSSQAPKLLFHYYDKDFNNEADTPDNFQSRRPNTSFCFLDIRSPGLGDTAMYLCATSRGLPPQPQHFGDGTRLSIL.

This chain uses TRBV6-4 with TRBJ2-1; TRBD2 agrees at 13 bases. The CDR3 totals 17 residues. The V gene's germline CDR1 is MRHNA and CDR2 SNTAGT. The J segment lost 9 bases and the V segment lost 3 bases, leaving 11 bases of the junction unmatched. CDR3 DNA: TGTGCCAGCAGTGAGGGGACTAGCGGGACAGAACCCCTTGAGCAGTTCTTC. Translation gives CASSEGTSGTEPLEQFF.

To note about this clone: This same CDR3 is encoded by further DNA sequences in the sample. The chain joins TRBV7-9 to TRBJ2-7, with no clear D. Trimming left V 6 bases short and J 3 bases short, with 12 bases between. The CDR3 is 13 residues long. Germline CDR1 is SEHNR and CDR2 is FQNEAQ (reference sequence). The CDR3 sequence: CASSPRNSYEQYF. In DNA, the CDR3 is TGTGCCAGCAGTCCCCGAAACAGCTACGAGCAGTACTTC.

The chain has TRBV6-5 and TRBJ2-7, with TRBD1 matching 7 bases. V gave up 4 bases and J gave up 4 bases; unmatched junction bases: 7. The CDR3 totals 14 residues. Germline V gene sequence: CDR1 MNHEY, CDR2 SVGAGI. CDR3 region: CASSFRDRQYEQYF. CDR3 coding DNA: TGTGCCAGCAGTTTCCGGGACAGACAATACGAGCAGTACTTC.

CDR3 sequence (DNA): TGTGCCAGCAGAGGGGGCCACAATGAGCAGTTCTTC. This encodes CASRGGHNEQFF. This chain uses TRBV4-2 with TRBJ2-1; TRBD1 agrees at 7 bases. The CDR3 runs 12 residues. V lost 6 bases to trimming and J lost 5 bases; unmatched junction nucleotides: 1. CDR1 is LGHNA and CDR2 is YNFKEQ in the germline V gene.

V usage is TRBV9 and J usage is TRBJ2-1; maybe TRBD1 (5 bases). The V gene lost 0 bases and the J gene lost 8 bases, with 6 bases spanning the gap. CDR3 length equals 12 residues. CDR1 SGDLS and CDR2 YYNGEE come from the germline V gene. CDR3 protein: CASSVEGDEQFF. For the CDR3, the DNA is TGTGCCAGCAGCGTAGAAGGGGATGAGCAGTTCTTC.

The chain recombines TRBV9 with TRBJ2-3; TRBD2 might be the D (5 bases). CDR1 is SGDLS and CDR2 is YYNGEE in the germline V gene. This CDR3 spans 14 amino acids. The V end was cut by 4 bases, the J end by 1 base, with 10 bases between. The CDR3: CASSPTSGTDTQYF. The CDR3 DNA reads TGTGCCAGCAGCCCAACTAGTGGCACAGATACGCAGTATTTT.

The chain recombines TRBV7-2 with TRBJ1-1; TRBD1 matches at 7 bases. V dropped 5 bases and J dropped 4; count of bases not matched to a gene: 13. Germline CDR1 reads SGHTA; CDR2 reads FQGNSA. The length of the CDR3 is 16 residues. The CDR3 protein is CASSQFDRTGRTEAFF. Written as DNA, the CDR3 is TGTGCCAGCAGCCAGTTCGACCGGACAGGTCGCACTGAAGCTTTCTTT.

CDR3 sequence reads: CASSPPQVGYQPQHF. In DNA form, the CDR3 reads TGCGCCAGCAGCCCCCCCCAGGTCGGATATCAGCCCCAGCATTTT. J is TRBJ1-5 and V is TRBV4-1; D gene unclear. Trimming cost V 4 bases and J 5 bases, with 15 bases left between them. The CDR3 has 15 amino acids. Germline CDR1 reads MGHRA; CDR2 reads YSYEKL.